This is a list of T cell receptor beta chains from one sample in a study of neurological immune-mediated disorders. TCRdb passed the 5' RACE reads through MiXCR, listing each CDR3 protein once. The repertoire holds tens of thousands of distinct CDR3 sequences, with 10% as singletons. The sequenced sample consisted of PBMCs. The receptor source for this set is a man in his forties in good health. Both conserved end residues are part of each CDR3. Fields, in order: CDR3 protein, V gene, J gene.

cdr3_aa: CASSILGAAEAFF
v_call: TRBV19
j_call: TRBJ1-1

cdr3_aa: CASQSGAGASYNEQFF
v_call: TRBV5-1
j_call: TRBJ2-1

cdr3_aa: CASSLRLAAQETQYF
v_call: TRBV5-6
j_call: TRBJ2-5

cdr3_aa: CASRQGWEETQYF
v_call: TRBV2
j_call: TRBJ2-5

cdr3_aa: CASSFDSYEQYF
v_call: TRBV5-1
j_call: TRBJ2-7

cdr3_aa: CASSYSPGRGAYEQYF
v_call: TRBV6-2/TRBV6-3
j_call: TRBJ2-7

cdr3_aa: CASSLAGSTGELFF
v_call: TRBV12-3/TRBV12-4
j_call: TRBJ2-2

cdr3_aa: CASRDTGDYGYTF
v_call: TRBV12-3/TRBV12-4
j_call: TRBJ1-2

cdr3_aa: CAWSVRETSATYEQYF
v_call: TRBV30
j_call: TRBJ2-7

cdr3_aa: CASSQGLGATYEQYF
v_call: TRBV4-2
j_call: TRBJ2-7

cdr3_aa: CATTPGDSPKNIQYF
v_call: TRBV15
j_call: TRBJ2-4

cdr3_aa: CASSLIRTGFNYGYTF
v_call: TRBV7-2
j_call: TRBJ1-2

cdr3_aa: CASAQQGASTEAFF
v_call: TRBV5-1
j_call: TRBJ1-1

cdr3_aa: CASRGRQGTDTQYF
v_call: TRBV5-8
j_call: TRBJ2-3

cdr3_aa: CSARTSGTDTQYF
v_call: TRBV20-1
j_call: TRBJ2-3

cdr3_aa: CASSYLRELYNEQFF
v_call: TRBV6-6
j_call: TRBJ2-1

cdr3_aa: CASSPTGLAGAIMWETQYF
v_call: TRBV11-2
j_call: TRBJ2-5

cdr3_aa: CSVDRVAEAFF
v_call: TRBV29-1
j_call: TRBJ1-1

cdr3_aa: CASSIARLNEQFF
v_call: TRBV19
j_call: TRBJ2-1

cdr3_aa: CASSLEWAGGRVSTDTQYF
v_call: TRBV11-2
j_call: TRBJ2-3

cdr3_aa: CASSLPRDREPYEQYF
v_call: TRBV6-2/TRBV6-3
j_call: TRBJ2-7

cdr3_aa: CASTIYTGELFF
v_call: TRBV7-9
j_call: TRBJ2-2

cdr3_aa: CASSLRWGDNYGYTF
v_call: TRBV27
j_call: TRBJ1-2

cdr3_aa: CASSRTGQGADGYTF
v_call: TRBV7-9
j_call: TRBJ1-2

cdr3_aa: CASSLVGQSFFYEQYF
v_call: TRBV5-1
j_call: TRBJ2-7

cdr3_aa: CASSTVPVNTEAFF
v_call: TRBV5-1
j_call: TRBJ1-1

cdr3_aa: CASSSLIVFDRGPPGEQYF
v_call: TRBV7-9
j_call: TRBJ2-7

cdr3_aa: CASSLGTGPYGYTF
v_call: TRBV5-6
j_call: TRBJ1-2

cdr3_aa: CASGKPPGQERQPQHF
v_call: TRBV7-2
j_call: TRBJ1-5

cdr3_aa: CASSHLVSYEQYF
v_call: TRBV12-3/TRBV12-4
j_call: TRBJ2-7

cdr3_aa: CASRGQMNTEAFF
v_call: TRBV12-3/TRBV12-4
j_call: TRBJ1-1

cdr3_aa: CASSLFPSGELFF
v_call: TRBV11-2
j_call: TRBJ2-2

cdr3_aa: CATSPGPMHQPQHF
v_call: TRBV15
j_call: TRBJ1-5

cdr3_aa: CASREQEAGNTIYF
v_call: TRBV2
j_call: TRBJ1-3

cdr3_aa: CASSSHADEQYF
v_call: TRBV5-1
j_call: TRBJ2-7

cdr3_aa: CASTAPSGGGRGSETQYF
v_call: TRBV7-2
j_call: TRBJ2-5

cdr3_aa: CASSSSGSSTEQFF
v_call: TRBV7-8
j_call: TRBJ2-1

cdr3_aa: CASSYSTQGNSPLHF
v_call: TRBV6-6
j_call: TRBJ1-6

cdr3_aa: CASSLERRGGDYNEQFF
v_call: TRBV11-2
j_call: TRBJ2-1

cdr3_aa: CAISGASGFYTDTQYF
v_call: TRBV10-3
j_call: TRBJ2-3

cdr3_aa: CASSLAKELAESSYNEQFF
v_call: TRBV5-1
j_call: TRBJ2-1

cdr3_aa: CASSLGQLLNEQYF
v_call: TRBV27
j_call: TRBJ2-7

cdr3_aa: CASSSQGDEKLFF
v_call: TRBV5-1
j_call: TRBJ1-4

cdr3_aa: CSVTGLAGGRTYEQYF
v_call: TRBV29-1
j_call: TRBJ2-7

cdr3_aa: CSARSVGRDAFF
v_call: TRBV20-1
j_call: TRBJ1-1

cdr3_aa: CASSVGGPYNEQFF
v_call: TRBV9
j_call: TRBJ2-1

cdr3_aa: CASRKPGQPSEDF
v_call: TRBV6-5
j_call: TRBJ2-1

cdr3_aa: CASRNLAGGSYNEQFF
v_call: TRBV6-5
j_call: TRBJ2-1

cdr3_aa: CAISQGQEGYEQYF
v_call: TRBV10-3
j_call: TRBJ2-7

cdr3_aa: CASSLEQTGVGAEAFF
v_call: TRBV7-6
j_call: TRBJ1-1

cdr3_aa: CASSRGNEQYF
v_call: TRBV6-2/TRBV6-3
j_call: TRBJ2-7

cdr3_aa: CASSRGSGWETQYF
v_call: TRBV6-6
j_call: TRBJ2-5

cdr3_aa: CTSTVTWGRSYEQYF
v_call: TRBV6-2/TRBV6-3
j_call: TRBJ2-7